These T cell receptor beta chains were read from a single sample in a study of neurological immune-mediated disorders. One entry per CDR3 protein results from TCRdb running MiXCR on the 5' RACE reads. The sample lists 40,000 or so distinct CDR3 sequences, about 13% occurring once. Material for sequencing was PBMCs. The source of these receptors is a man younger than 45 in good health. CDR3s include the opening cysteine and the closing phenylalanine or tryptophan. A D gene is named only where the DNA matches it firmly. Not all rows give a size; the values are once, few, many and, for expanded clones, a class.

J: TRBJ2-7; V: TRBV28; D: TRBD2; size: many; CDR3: CASSQTGLAGVASYEQYF; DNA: TGTGCCAGCAGTCAAACGGGACTAGCGGGAGTTGCGTCCTACGAGCAGTACTTC
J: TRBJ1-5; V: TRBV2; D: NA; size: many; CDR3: CASSKGIQTEPQHF; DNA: TGTGCCAGCAGCAAAGGGATCCAAACGGAGCCCCAGCATTTT
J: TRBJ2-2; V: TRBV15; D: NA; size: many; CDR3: CATAWAGTTGELFF; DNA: TGTGCCACCGCTTGGGCAGGGACCACCGGGGAGCTGTTTTTT
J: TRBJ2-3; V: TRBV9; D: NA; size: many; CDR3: CASSAQGSSSDTQYF; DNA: TGTGCCAGCAGCGCTCAGGGTTCTAGTTCCGATACGCAGTATTTT
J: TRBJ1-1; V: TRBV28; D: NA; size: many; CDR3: CASSVRGVSTEAFF; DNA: TGTGCCAGCAGTGTTAGGGGGGTTAGCACTGAAGCTTTCTTT
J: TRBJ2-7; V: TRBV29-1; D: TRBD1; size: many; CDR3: CSVTRGQGAYEQYF; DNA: TGCAGCGTTACGAGGGGACAGGGGGCCTACGAGCAGTACTTC
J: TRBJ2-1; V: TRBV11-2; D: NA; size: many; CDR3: CASSTGRTIYNEQFF; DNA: TGTGCCAGCAGCACAGGACGGACGATCTACAATGAGCAGTTCTTC
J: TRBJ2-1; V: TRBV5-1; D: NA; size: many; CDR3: CASQESRRNNEQFF; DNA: TGCGCCAGTCAGGAGTCTAGAAGGAACAATGAGCAGTTCTTC
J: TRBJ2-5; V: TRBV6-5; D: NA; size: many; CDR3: CASSYGGPQETQYF; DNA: TGTGCCAGCAGTTACGGTGGCCCGCAAGAGACCCAGTACTTC
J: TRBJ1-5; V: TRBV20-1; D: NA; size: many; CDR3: CSANQPQHF; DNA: TGCAGTGCTAACCAGCCCCAGCATTTT
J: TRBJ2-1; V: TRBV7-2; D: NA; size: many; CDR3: CASSWGGAQRQFF; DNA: TGTGCCAGCAGCTGGGGGGGCGCCCAAAGACAGTTCTTC
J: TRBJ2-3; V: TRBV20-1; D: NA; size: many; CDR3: CSARVAGSTLDTQYF; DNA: TGCAGTGCTAGAGTCGCGGGATCCACCTTAGATACGCAGTATTTT
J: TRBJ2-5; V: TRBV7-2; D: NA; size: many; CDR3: CASSARQYQETQYF; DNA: TGTGCCAGCAGCGCTCGACAGTACCAAGAGACCCAGTACTTC
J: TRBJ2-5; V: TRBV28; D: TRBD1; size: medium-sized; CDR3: CASSPDRGENQETQYF; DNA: TGTGCCAGCAGCCCCGACAGGGGCGAGAACCAAGAGACCCAGTACTTC
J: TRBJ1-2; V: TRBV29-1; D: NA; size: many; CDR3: CSVEVDGSYGYTF; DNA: TGCAGCGTTGAAGTAGACGGTTCCTATGGCTACACCTTC
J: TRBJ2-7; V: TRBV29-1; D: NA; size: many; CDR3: CSVEDYEREQYF; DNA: TGCAGCGTTGAAGATTACGAGAGGGAGCAGTACTTC
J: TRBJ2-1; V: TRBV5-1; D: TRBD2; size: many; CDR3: CASSLAVAGVYNEQFF; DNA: TGCGCCAGCAGCTTGGCGGTTGCGGGAGTCTACAATGAGCAGTTCTTC
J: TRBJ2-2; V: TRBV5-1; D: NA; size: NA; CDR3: CASSPTRLVNTGELFF; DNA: TGCGCCAGCAGCCCTACCCGGCTGGTGAACACCGGGGAGCTGTTTTTT
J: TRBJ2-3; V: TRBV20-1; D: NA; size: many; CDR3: CSAPGEVADPPYSTDTQYF; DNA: TGCAGTGCTCCGGGGGAAGTAGCGGACCCTCCCTATAGCACAGATACGCAGTATTTT
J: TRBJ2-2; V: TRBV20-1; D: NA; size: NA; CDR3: CSVREGTLANTWELFF; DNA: TGCAGTGTTAGAGAGGGGACTCTTGCCAACACCTGGGAGCTGTTTTTT
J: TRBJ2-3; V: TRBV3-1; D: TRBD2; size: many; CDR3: CASSQDSAGGGLDTQYF; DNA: TGTGCCAGCAGCCAAGATTCCGCGGGAGGAGGTTTAGATACGCAGTATTTT
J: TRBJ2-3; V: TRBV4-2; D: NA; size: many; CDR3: CASSRDPDDTQYF; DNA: TGTGCCAGCAGCCGAGACCCCGACGATACGCAGTATTTT
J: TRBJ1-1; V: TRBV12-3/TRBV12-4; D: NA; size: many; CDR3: CASTGDSYTEAFF; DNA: TGTGCCAGCACAGGGGACTCATACACTGAAGCTTTCTTT
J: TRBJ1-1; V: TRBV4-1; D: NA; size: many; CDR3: CASSQVADVGAFF; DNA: TGCGCCAGCAGCCAAGTTGCGGACGTTGGAGCTTTCTTT
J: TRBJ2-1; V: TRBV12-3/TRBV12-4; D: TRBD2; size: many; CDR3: CASSLTSGGNEQFF; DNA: TGTGCCAGCAGCCTGACTAGCGGGGGCAATGAGCAGTTCTTC
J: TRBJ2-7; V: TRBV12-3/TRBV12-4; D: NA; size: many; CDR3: CASSPPRGEQYF; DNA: TGTGCCAGCAGTCCACCCCGGGGGGAGCAGTACTTC